The 4 T cell receptor beta chains below come from one sample, sequenced in a study of blood T cell repertoires in COVID-19 (dated by TCRdb to 2020 to 2021). Receptor libraries were prepared by the immunoSEQ multiplex PCR assay. Not all clones reach the TCRdb copy of this immuneACCESS table, which keeps in-frame sequences only. Checked studies attribute under half of the gap to unresolved V genes and leave the rest unexplained. The sample yields about 59,000 clones; about 90% were counted once. The ten largest clones capture 6.9% of the sample. The sequencing input was peripheral blood. The source is a man between 60 and 70 years old with active or convalescent COVID-19.

The J gene is TRBJ2-7, the V gene TRBV7-2; 11 positions agree with TRBD2. The J segment lost 6 bases and the V segment lost 5 bases, leaving 18 bases of the junction unmatched. The CDR3 sequence is 18 residues long. CDR1 is SGHTA and CDR2 is FQGNSA in the germline V gene. CDR3 sequence (DNA): TGTGCCAGCAGCAGGACCGGGTTAATAGCGGGGGGGCCCCCCGAGCAGTACTTC. Translating it yields CASSRTGLIAGGPPEQYF.

The chain joins TRBV9 to TRBJ1-1, with 7 bases that match TRBD1. The ends lost 4 bases at V and 5 bases at J; junction bases unmatched: 20. The CDR3 is 18 amino acids. Germline V gene sequence: CDR1 SGDLS, CDR2 YYNGEE. The CDR3 here is CASSLQPLDRVWGTEAFF. The CDR3, as DNA: TGTGCCAGCAGCCTCCAACCACTAGACAGGGTATGGGGGACTGAAGCTTTCTTT.

The chain links TRBV18 to TRBJ1-1; a possible D gene is TRBD1 (6 bases). Deletions cut 2 bases from V and 1 base from J, with 11 bases between. Germline V gene lookup returns CDR1 KGHSH and CDR2 LQKENI. The CDR3 totals 15 residues. Here the CDR3 reads CASSPRQEPNTEAFF. The CDR3 DNA is TGTGCCAGCTCACCAAGACAGGAGCCGAACACTGAAGCTTTCTTT.

The rearrangement uses TRBV6-5 and TRBJ1-5; 8 bases are shared with TRBD1. V gave up 6 bases and J gave up 1 base; unmatched junction bases: 5. The CDR3 is 15 residues long. From germline, CDR1 is MNHEY and CDR2 SVGAGI. CDR3 sequence reads: CASSPQGGSNQPQHF. The CDR3 coding sequence is TGTGCCAGCAGCCCACAGGGGGGAAGCAATCAGCCCCAGCATTTT.